This T cell receptor beta chain was sequenced during a study of long-term antiretroviral therapy in people with HIV. General study results and limits: On ART adherence, viral resistance or therapy changes, no data were available. Post-treatment diversity went higher with ART but stayed below transplant donor controls.

Among participants with HIV, every one received treatment in the United States. Version v3.0 of the immunoSEQ assay was performed at survey level. Sequenced by immunoSEQ multiplex PCR; TCRdb stores in-frame clones only, minus some. The sample carries more than 20,000 clones, 70% to 85% recorded once. In the case of this clone: Its antigen is still unknown.

This sequence originates from a man between 18 and 29 years old with HIV. This sample comprised unsorted PBMCs, obtained 0.5 years after starting antiretroviral therapy.

CDR3 nucleotides: TGCGCCAGCAGCCAAGATGGGTACACCGGGGAGCTGTTTTTT. This translates into CASSQDGYTGELFF. The rearrangement joins TRBV4-3 to TRBJ2-2; D gene unclear. Germline V lookup: CDR1 LGHNA, CDR2 YSLEER. With 0 bases removed from V and 3 bases from J, the gap between germline ends came to 5 bases. The CDR3 consists of 14 residues.